Presented here are 19 T cell receptor beta chains from one specimen sequenced in a study of immune characterization of retroperitoneal liposarcoma. TCRdb reanalysed the PCR reads using MiXCR and keeps one entry per CDR3 protein. The table lists nearly 2,500 distinct CDR3 sequences, about half of them singletons. Input material: tumor tissue. The receptors were sampled from a female donor with retroperitoneal liposarcoma.

This chain links TRBV11-3 with TRBJ2-1; TRBD1 matches 8 bases. This CDR3 is built from 14 residues. J was trimmed by 10 bases and V by 5 bases; bases with no gene match: 10. Germline V gives CDR1 SGHNT, CDR2 YENEEA. The CDR3 is CASSLQGADYEQFF. The CDR3 nucleotides read TGTGCCAGCAGCCTCCAGGGGGCCGACTACGAGCAGTTCTTC.

The chain joins TRBV6-1 to TRBJ2-1; D unresolved. Per the germline V gene, CDR1 is MNHNS and CDR2 is SASEGT. This CDR3 has 14 amino acids. Trimming cost V 8 bases and J 0 bases, with 11 bases left between them. In DNA form, the CDR3 reads TGTGCCAGCGGGGTTGTGAGCTCCTACAATGAGCAGTTCTTC. It codes for CASGVVSSYNEQFF.

The genes are TRBV11-3 and TRBJ1-1; tentative D call: TRBD1 (5 bases). The germline V gene has CDR1 SGHNT and CDR2 YENEEA. The CDR3 is made up of 14 amino acids. The germline V and J ends were trimmed by 0 bases and 7 bases, with 12 bases remaining between them. The CDR3 here is CASSLDGGENEAFF. As DNA, the CDR3 is TGTGCCAGCAGCTTAGATGGGGGAGAGAATGAAGCTTTCTTT.

The genes are TRBV12-3 or TRBV12-4 and TRBJ1-5; a weak D match, TRBD1 (5 bases). This CDR3 spans 14 amino acids. With 6 bases removed from V and 0 bases from J, the gap between germline ends came to 9 bases. CDR3 residues: CASSPDSSNQPQHF. The CDR3 coding sequence is TGTGCCAGCAGCCCTGACAGTAGCAATCAGCCCCAGCATTTT.

With regard to this clonotype: This is likely a read error, given that the CDR3 carries no conserved phenylalanine or tryptophan at its end. The chain couples TRBV6-1 to TRBJ2-1, with D hard to call. Germline V gene lookup returns CDR1 MNHNS and CDR2 SASEGT. There are 13 residues in the CDR3. With 8 bases removed from V and 0 bases from J, the gap between germline ends came to 8 bases. The CDR3 nucleotides are TGTGCCAGCGCGATCGGCTCCTACAATGAGCAGTTCTGC. Encoded protein: CASAIGSYNEQFC.

The table lists this clonotype with a count of one. The chain recombines TRBV6-4 with TRBJ2-1; 14 nucleotides agree with TRBD2. With V trimmed by 6 bases and J by 9 bases, 7 bases remained unmatched. The CDR3 is made up of 15 amino acids. Germline values: CDR1 MRHNA, CDR2 SNTAGT. The CDR3 DNA follows: TGTGCCAGCAGCCTGGGACTAGCGGGAGTGTCTGAGCAGTTCTTC. Its protein is CASSLGLAGVSEQFF.

The sample holds one count of this clonotype. The chain carries TRBV5-1 and TRBJ2-5; D possibly corresponds to TRBD2 (5 bases). In germline, CDR1 is SGHRS, CDR2 YFSETQ. Trimming stripped 1 base from V and 1 base from J, with 8 bases between. The CDR3 contains 14 residues. CDR3 coding DNA: TGCGCCAGCAGCTTGAGCGGAGGCCAAGAGACCCAGTACTTC. Translating it yields CASSLSGGQETQYF.

V usage is TRBV6-1 and J usage is TRBJ2-1; tentatively, D is TRBD2 (5 bases). This CDR3 has 14 amino acids. The germline V and J ends were trimmed by 5 bases and 5 bases, with 13 bases remaining between them. Germline assignment: CDR1 MNHNS and CDR2 SASEGT. In DNA form, the CDR3 reads TGTGCCAGCAGTCCGATCGAGGGCCACAATGAGCAGTTCTTC. Its protein is CASSPIEGHNEQFF.

The chain couples TRBV6-1 to TRBJ1-4, with D unresolved. The germline V gene has CDR1 MNHNS and CDR2 SASEGT. The CDR3 runs to 14 residues. With 8 bases removed from V and 5 bases from J, the gap between germline ends came to 15 bases. The CDR3: CASQPRYLNEKLFF. CDR3 DNA sequence: TGTGCCAGCCAACCTCGGTATTTAAATGAAAAACTGTTTTTT.

The chain uses TRBV14 and TRBJ2-1; no clear D gene. The end of the DNA fits TRBJ2-7 better, so the J call may be wrong. Per germline, CDR1 SGHDN and CDR2 FVKESK. CDR3 length: 14 amino acids. DNA for the CDR3: TGTGCCAGCAGCCCAACCCCGGACTCCTACGAGCAGTACTTC. As protein: CASSPTPDSYEQYF.

By its share, this clonotype is medium-sized. This chain uses TRBV6-1 with TRBJ2-5; D is ambiguous. Germline V gene lookup returns CDR1 MNHNS and CDR2 SASEGT. This CDR3 is 11 amino acids long. Trimming shortened V by 0 bases and J by 4 bases, and 0 bases separated the two germline ends. CDR3 sequence reads: CASSEAETQYF. In DNA, the CDR3 is TGTGCCAGCAGTGAAGCAGAGACCCAGTACTTC.

This chain joins TRBV27 and TRBJ2-1, with D maybe TRBD1 (6 bases). The CDR3 covers 16 residues. The ends were cut back, 8 bases at V and 2 bases at J, with 19 bases in the middle. The germline gives CDR1 MNHEY, CDR2 SMNVEV (reference sequence). The chain's CDR3 is CASQNSRGSTYNEQFF. The CDR3 coding sequence is TGTGCCAGCCAGAATTCCAGGGGATCGACCTACAATGAGCAGTTCTTC.

This clonotype was picked up one time. The rearrangement links TRBV11-2 to TRBJ2-7, with D uncertain. CDR3 length: 12 residues. CDR1 and CDR2 (germline): SGHAT, FQNNGV. Trimming removed 1 base from V and 7 bases from J, with 8 bases in between. The CDR3 loop reads CASSLGRNEQYF. CDR3 coding DNA: TGTGCCAGCAGCTTAGGGCGGAATGAGCAGTACTTC.

The chain uses TRBV6-1 and TRBJ1-1, with D possibly matching TRBD1 (5 bases). V was pared by 5 bases and J by 3 bases, with 7 bases between. The CDR3 totals 12 residues. Germline CDR1 is MNHNS and CDR2 is SASEGT. In nucleotides, the CDR3 is TGTGCCAGCAGTTCCAGGGACACTGAAGCTTTCTTT. Protein sequence: CASSSRDTEAFF.

Within the sample, this clonotype is large (0.1 to 1%). The V call is TRBV12-3 or TRBV12-4, the J call TRBJ2-1; TRBD1 aligns across 7 bases. With the DNA end fitting TRBJ2-7 better, the J assignment may be wrong. The CDR3 length is 14 residues. This CDR3 is CASTPSTGIYEQYF. The CDR3 bases are TGTGCCAGCACCCCTTCGACAGGGATTTACGAGCAGTACTTC.

The chain uses TRBV12-3 or TRBV12-4 and TRBJ2-2; TRBD2 might be the D (6 bases). Trimming left V 3 bases short and J 7 bases short, with 12 bases between. The CDR3 runs 14 residues. CDR3 residues: CASSLSVGGGELFF. The CDR3 bases are TGTGCCAGCAGTTTGTCAGTGGGAGGCGGGGAGCTGTTTTTT.

This clonotype has more than one count but fewer than ten. The rearrangement joins TRBV6-1 to TRBJ2-4; 8 nucleotides agree with TRBD2. CDR1 and CDR2 from the germline V gene are MNHNS and SASEGT. The CDR3 runs 15 residues. J was trimmed by 1 base and V by 8 bases; bases with no gene match: 7. The CDR3: CASREGTGAKNIQYF. In nucleotides, the CDR3 is TGTGCCAGCCGGGAGGGTACTGGTGCCAAAAACATTCAGTACTTC.

This rearrangement joins TRBV7-2 to TRBJ2-3, with D hard to call. The CDR3 runs 12 residues. Trimming removed 1 base at V and 5 bases at J, with 4 bases between. CDR1 and CDR2 (germline): SGHTA, FQGNSA. CDR3: CASSLGEDTQYF. CDR3 nucleotides: TGTGCCAGCAGCTTAGGGGAAGATACGCAGTATTTT. The full variable domain, its missing parts supplied by reference TRBV7-2 and TRBJ2-3, is GAGVSQSPSNKVTEKGKDVELRCDPISGHTALYWYRQSLGQGLEFLIYFQGNSAPDKSGLPSDRFSAERTGGSVSTLTIQRTQQEDSAVYLCASSLGEDTQYFGPGTRLTVL.

The rearrangement uses TRBV12-3 or TRBV12-4 and TRBJ2-7; D unresolved. Judging by the DNA end, TRBJ2-5 fits better; the J call may be wrong. The CDR3 extends over 13 amino acids. The CDR3 region is CASSHGTVETQYF. CDR3 coding DNA: TGTGCCAGCAGCCACGGAACCGTGGAGACCCAGTACTTC.